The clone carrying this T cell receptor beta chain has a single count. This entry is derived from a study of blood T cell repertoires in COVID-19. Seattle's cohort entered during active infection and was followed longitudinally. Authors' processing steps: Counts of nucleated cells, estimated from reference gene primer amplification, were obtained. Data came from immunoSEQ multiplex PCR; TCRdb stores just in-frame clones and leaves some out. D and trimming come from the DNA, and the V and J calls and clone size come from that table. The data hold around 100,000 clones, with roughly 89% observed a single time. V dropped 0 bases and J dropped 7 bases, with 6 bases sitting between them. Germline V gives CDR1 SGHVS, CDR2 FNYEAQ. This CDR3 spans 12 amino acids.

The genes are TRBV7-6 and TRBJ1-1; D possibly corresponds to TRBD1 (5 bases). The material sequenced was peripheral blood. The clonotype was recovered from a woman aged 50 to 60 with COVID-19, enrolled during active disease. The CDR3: CASSLAGGEAFF. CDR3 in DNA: TGTGCCAGCAGCTTAGCGGGGGGTGAAGCTTTCTTT.